The 12 T cell receptor beta chains below were found in one sample sequenced in a study of shared clonotypes between healthy human individuals. Sequencing used immunoSEQ multiplex PCR; TCRdb keeps in-frame clones, though not all of them. The sample yields about 1.1 million clones, 60% to 80% seen once. Specimen: memory CD4+ T cells from PBMCs. Subset defined: CD45RA-negative fraction. Source of these receptors: a man between 18 and 29 years old in good health. Some clones in this sample may be carry-over from other donors' samples.

The sample holds many counts of this clone. This chain connects TRBV7-6 to TRBJ2-1, with 9 positions matching TRBD2. Germline values: CDR1 SGHVS, CDR2 FNYEAQ. This CDR3 has 15 residues. V shed 4 bases, J shed 9 bases, and the junction held 10 bases outside the gene matches. This CDR3 is CASSSDMGLAVEQFF. The CDR3 coding sequence is TGTGCCAGCAGCTCCGATATGGGACTAGCTGTTGAGCAGTTCTTC.

J is TRBJ1-4 and V is TRBV27, with TRBD1 matching over 12 bases. The germline V gene has CDR1 MNHEY and CDR2 SMNVEV (reference sequence). This CDR3 region has 18 residues. J was trimmed by 2 bases and V by 3 bases; bases with no gene match: 7. CDR3 residues: CASSLRPGQGATNEKLFF. The CDR3 bases are TGTGCCAGCAGTTTGCGGCCGGGACAGGGGGCTACTAATGAAAAACTGTTTTTT.

This clone was detected a few times. The junction departs from the called germline gene at one end, perhaps through a read error. The chain recombines TRBV7-7 with TRBJ2-1, with D hard to call. This CDR3 contains 13 residues. CDR1 and CDR2 (germline): SSHAT, FNYEAQ (reference sequence). The CDR3 sequence is CASSFSGINEQFF. Written as DNA, the CDR3 is TGTGCTAGCAGCTTCAGTGGGATCAATGAGCAGTTCTTC.

The rearrangement links TRBV5-1 to TRBJ2-7; 9 nucleotides match TRBD1. Germline lookup yields CDR1 SGHRS and CDR2 YFSETQ. The J segment lost 5 bases and the V segment lost 4 bases, leaving 13 bases of the junction unmatched. The CDR3 is 16 amino acids. The CDR3 is CASSAGQGIGGDEQYF. The DNA for the CDR3 is TGCGCCAGCAGCGCTGGACAGGGGATCGGGGGCGACGAGCAGTACTTC.

The rearrangement uses TRBV28 and TRBJ1-1; the match to TRBD1 covers 7 bases. Germline V lookup: CDR1 MDHEN, CDR2 SYDVKM. J was trimmed by 8 bases and V by 8 bases; bases with no gene match: 8. This CDR3 comprises 12 residues. In DNA, the CDR3 is TGTGCCAGCGACCGAGGGGGCCGCGAAGCTTTCTTT. This gives the protein CASDRGGREAFF.

The chain couples TRBV28 to TRBJ2-1; D gene ambiguous. The germline gives CDR1 MDHEN, CDR2 SYDVKM. CDR3 length: 12 residues. V was pared by 4 bases and J by 6 bases, with 7 bases between. The CDR3 sequence: CASSSARNEQFF. The CDR3 DNA is TGTGCCAGCAGTTCCGCCCGCAATGAGCAGTTCTTC.

V is TRBV6-6 and J is TRBJ2-1; no clear D. V lost 5 bases to trimming and J lost 8 bases, with 16 bases between them. CDR3 length: 14 amino acids. Germline CDR1 MNHNY, CDR2 SVGAGI (reference sequence). CDR3: CASSRTLPTDEQFF. The CDR3 DNA reads as TGTGCCAGCAGTCGAACGCTCCCGACCGATGAGCAGTTCTTC.

The J gene is TRBJ2-2, the V gene TRBV2; 10 bases are a match to TRBD2. J lost 4 bases, V lost 6 bases, and 8 bases had no gene match. Germline CDR1 is SNHLY and CDR2 is FYNNEI. The CDR3 contains 16 residues. The CDR3 loop reads CASRAGLAAGTGELFF. CDR3 in DNA: TGTGCCAGCAGAGCCGGACTAGCGGCCGGCACCGGGGAGCTGTTTTTT.

The CDR3 DNA sequence: TGCGCCAGCAGCCTCACAGGCCGGACAGGGGTGGGCGAGACCCAGTACTTC. Its translation: CASSLTGRTGVGETQYF. This rearrangement joins TRBV4-1 to TRBJ2-5; 9 nucleotides align to TRBD1. The CDR3 spans 17 residues. Germline V lookup: CDR1 MGHRA, CDR2 YSYEKL. V lost 4 bases to trimming and J lost 5 bases; unmatched junction nucleotides: 14.

The chain carries TRBV2 and TRBJ2-1; D may correspond to TRBD1 or TRBD2 (5 bases each). Germline lookup yields CDR1 SNHLY and CDR2 FYNNEI. The CDR3 is 13 residues long. The V gene lost 7 bases and the J gene lost 14 bases, with 21 bases spanning the gap. CDR3 sequence (DNA): TGTGCCAGCAACGCCTCGCCCGGGACCGCCGAGTTCTTC. Protein: CASNASPGTAEFF. Filled out from reference TRBV2 and TRBJ2-1, the complete variable domain reads EPEVTQTPSHQVTQMGQEVILRCVPISNHLYFYWYRQILGQKVEFLVSFYNNEISEKSEIFDDQFSVERPDGSNFTLKIRSTKLEDSAMYFCASNASPGTAEFFGPGTRLTVL.

The chain employs TRBV7-8 and TRBJ2-7; 7 bases line up with TRBD2. The CDR3 has 16 residues. With V trimmed by 0 bases and J by 1 base, 6 bases remained unmatched. Germline-derived CDR1 and CDR2 are SGHVS and FQNEAQ. The CDR3 DNA reads as TGTGCCAGCAGCTTAGCCCCTCTAGCGGTATCCTACGAGCAGTACTTC. The encoded protein is CASSLAPLAVSYEQYF.

The rearrangement uses TRBV29-1 and TRBJ2-7; D may be TRBD1 (6 bases). The CDR3 extends over 15 amino acids. Germline V lookup: CDR1 SQVTM, CDR2 ANQGSEA. Trimming pared 7 bases from V and 2 bases from J, leaving 21 bases between. CDR3 bases: TGCAGCGCCACGGGACACCTCTCGGCCCCCTACGAGCAGTACTTC. Protein sequence: CSATGHLSAPYEQYF.